The entry below describes one T cell receptor (beta chain). Germline V CDR1 and CDR2: LNHDA, SQIVND (reference sequence). With V trimmed by 4 bases and J by 4 bases, 13 bases remained unmatched. This CDR3 has 17 amino acids. The data are from a study of blood T cell repertoires in COVID-19. Study-wide context: COVID-19 samples from acute and convalescent phases originated in the United States, Italy and Spain. T cells, B-cell-depleted T cells, or PBMCs supplied cDNA or gDNA.

As handled by the study authors: Nucleated cell counts were estimated from reference gene primer amplification. Assay used: immunoSEQ multiplex PCR; TCRdb lists only in-frame clones, some missing. V and J calls plus clone size are reproduced from that table; the DNA served to infer D and trimming. In the table there are a few hundred thousand clones, roughly 86% of which are singletons. The rearrangement uses TRBV19 and TRBJ2-7; 10 bases agree with TRBD2. The receptor's source is a woman aged 45-60 years with acute or convalescent COVID-19. The specimen was peripheral blood. The CDR3 DNA is TGTGCCAGTAGTACGTTTCTAGCGGGAGTACCCCTTTACGAGCAGTACTTC. Amino acids: CASSTFLAGVPLYEQYF.